Following are 15 T cell receptor beta chains from one sample sequenced in a study of T cells in localized non-small cell lung cancer. Repertoires were generated with immunoSEQ multiplex PCR, while TCRdb's copy carries only in-frame clones and drops some. Altogether 58,000 or so clones are present, almost 90% being singletons, with the ten largest covering roughly 1.8%. This specimen consisted of peripheral blood, obtained before any cancer treatment. The receptors stem from a woman aged 40-70 years with stage I lung adenocarcinoma.

The chain carries TRBV11-2 and TRBJ2-2, with 7 nucleotides matching TRBD2. The CDR3 totals 15 residues. The germline CDR1 and CDR2 sequences are SGHAT and FQNNGV. The ends lost 7 bases at V and 0 bases at J; junction bases unmatched: 5. CDR3 amino acids: CASTPSGANTGELFF. The CDR3 nucleotides are TGTGCCAGCACCCCTAGCGGAGCGAACACCGGGGAGCTGTTTTTT.

V usage is TRBV5-1 and J usage is TRBJ2-1; TRBD1 is a possible D gene (5 bases). The length of the CDR3 is 16 residues. The germline CDR1 and CDR2 sequences are SGHRS and YFSETQ. Trimming took 0 bases from V and 0 from J, leaving 10 bases between them. The CDR3 nucleotides are TGCGCCAGCAGCTTGGTTGGGGCAGCCTCCTACAATGAGCAGTTCTTC. It is translated as CASSLVGAASYNEQFF.

For this clone: Other DNA sequences within the sample encode an identical CDR3. The chain joins TRBV5-6 to TRBJ2-3, with 7 bases fitting TRBD2. The CDR3 length is 12 residues. Germline V gene lookup returns CDR1 SGHDT and CDR2 YYEEEE. V lost 4 bases and J lost 4; bases outside the gene matches: 0. This chain's CDR3 is CASSREADTQYF. The CDR3 nucleotides are TGTGCCAGCAGCCGGGAGGCAGATACGCAGTATTTT.

The J gene is TRBJ1-1, the V gene TRBV6-5; D gene ambiguous. This CDR3 contains 13 residues. The germline gives CDR1 MNHEY, CDR2 SVGAGI. Deletions cut 6 bases from V and 0 bases from J, with 8 bases between. The CDR3: CASRLDLNTEAFF. The CDR3 DNA reads as TGTGCCAGCAGACTAGACCTGAACACTGAAGCTTTCTTT.

The chain couples TRBV15 to TRBJ2-2; D might be TRBD1 (5 bases). The V gene's germline CDR1 is LNHNV and CDR2 YYDKDF (reference sequence). V dropped 3 bases and J dropped 1 base, with 12 bases sitting between them. The CDR3 is made up of 16 amino acids. CDR3 loop: CATSSAQGLNTGELFF. Written as DNA, the CDR3 is TGTGCCACCAGCAGCGCCCAGGGTTTGAACACCGGGGAGCTGTTTTTT.

The chain couples TRBV19 to TRBJ1-1; 7 positions agree with TRBD1. Trimming removed 1 base from V and 0 bases from J; junction bases left unmatched: 5. CDR1 and CDR2 (germline): LNHDA, SQIVND (reference sequence). The CDR3 runs to 16 residues. The CDR3 DNA is TGTGCCAGTAGTATAGTGGGACAGACCATGAACACTGAAGCTTTCTTT. It translates to CASSIVGQTMNTEAFF. The entire variable domain, with the rest obtained from reference TRBV19 and TRBJ1-1, is as follows: DGGITQSPKYLFRKEGQNVTLSCEQNLNHDAMYWYRQDPGQGLRLIYYSQIVNDFQKGDIAEGYSVSREKKESFPLTVTSAQKNPTAFYLCASSIVGQTMNTEAFFGQGTRLTVV.

The genes are TRBV18 and TRBJ1-5; D ambiguous. Trimming removed 3 bases from V and 11 bases from J, with 11 bases in between. The CDR3 has 12 amino acids. Germline V CDR1 and CDR2: KGHSH, LQKENI. CDR3: CASSPAIVTQHF. The CDR3 bases are TGTGCCAGCTCACCCGCAATCGTGACCCAGCATTTT.

In its sample, this clone was seen a few times. The genes are TRBV6-1 and TRBJ1-1; D gene unclear. V was pared by 2 bases and J by 1 base, with 11 bases between. The length of the CDR3 is 15 residues. Germline V gene data show CDR1 as MNHNS and CDR2 as SASEGT. In DNA form, the CDR3 reads TGTGCCAGCAGTGAATGGCGCATTTCGAACACTGAAGCTTTCTTT. This codes for CASSEWRISNTEAFF.

The chain couples TRBV29-1 to TRBJ2-7, with 8 nucleotides matching TRBD1. The CDR3 contains 14 residues. Germline V gene data show CDR1 as SQVTM and CDR2 as ANQGSEA. Unmatched junction bases numbered 7, after V lost 6 bases and J lost 0 bases. The CDR3 loop reads CSVDRGVGSYEQYF. The CDR3 DNA sequence: TGCAGCGTAGACAGGGGTGTAGGCTCCTACGAGCAGTACTTC.

The chain recombines TRBV28 with TRBJ2-5; a weak D match, TRBD1 (6 bases). The CDR3 is 15 residues long. Trimming stripped 4 bases from V and 2 bases from J, with 14 bases between. CDR1 MDHEN and CDR2 SYDVKM come from the germline V gene. The CDR3 DNA reads as TGTGCCAGCAGTTCGACGTTGGACAGACAAGAGACCCAGTACTTC. Its protein product is CASSSTLDRQETQYF.

The J gene is TRBJ2-1, the V gene TRBV18, with D perhaps matching TRBD1 or TRBD2 (5 bases each). Looked up from germline, CDR1 is KGHSH and CDR2 is LQKENI. CDR3 length: 16 amino acids. The V and J ends lost 0 bases and 4 bases respectively, with 13 bases between them. In nucleotides, the CDR3 is TGTGCCAGCTCACCACCAACTAGGGGTATGTACAATGAGCAGTTCTTC. Protein product: CASSPPTRGMYNEQFF.

This clone was seen more than once but under ten times. The V call is TRBV28, the J call TRBJ1-2; D is uncertain. CDR1 MDHEN and CDR2 SYDVKM come from the germline V gene. V lost 6 bases to trimming and J lost 0 bases, with 11 bases between them. This CDR3 spans 14 amino acids. This CDR3 is CASSSPLANYGYTF. DNA of the CDR3: TGTGCCAGCAGCTCCCCCCTAGCTAACTATGGCTACACCTTC.

J is TRBJ2-7 and V is TRBV6-5, with no clear D. CDR3 length equals 13 residues. The V gene's germline CDR1 is MNHEY and CDR2 SVGAGI. V lost 6 bases and J 2 bases, leaving 11 bases between the germline ends. In DNA, the CDR3 is TGTGCCAGCAGCTCGGGCTTCACCTACGAGCAGTACTTC. Translated: CASSSGFTYEQYF.

The chain recombines TRBV18 with TRBJ2-2, with D possibly matching TRBD2 (6 bases). The ends were cut back, 3 bases at V and 1 base at J, with 12 bases in the middle. Germline-derived CDR1 and CDR2 are KGHSH and LQKENI. The CDR3 is 16 amino acids. The CDR3 sequence is CASSPLGGENTGELFF. The DNA of the CDR3 is TGTGCCAGCTCACCCCTGGGCGGGGAGAACACCGGGGAGCTGTTTTTT. The full variable domain, completed using reference TRBV18 and TRBJ2-2, is NAGVMQNPRHLVRRRGQEARLRCSPMKGHSHVYWYRQLPEEGLKFMVYLQKENIIDESGMPKERFSAEFPKEGPSILRIQQVVRGDSAAYFCASSPLGGENTGELFFGEGSRLTVL.

The V call is TRBV28, the J call TRBJ2-7, with D unclear. In germline, CDR1 is MDHEN, CDR2 SYDVKM. The V end lost 4 bases, the J end lost 0 bases, and 13 bases lay between the germline ends. CDR3 length: 15 residues. CDR3 nucleotides: TGTGCCAGCAGTTCGCCCGGCATATTCTCCTACGAGCAGTACTTC. This encodes CASSSPGIFSYEQYF.